This T cell receptor (beta chain) was found in a study of CD4+ T cells in melanoma. The repertoire was sequenced with immunoSEQ multiplex PCR; TCRdb's copy has only in-frame clones and lacks some. Of some 13,000 clones listed, 70% to 80% are singletons. V lost 5 bases and J lost 3; bases outside the gene matches: 13. Germline values: CDR1 GTSNPN, CDR2 SVGIG (reference sequence). The CDR3 loop spans 16 amino acids. Material: cells from a culture (not recorded whether cultured in vitro). This chain uses TRBV30 with TRBJ1-5, with TRBD1 matching 7 bases. The clonotype was recovered from a human donor with melanoma. The CDR3 reads CAWGYSADRPNQPQHF. For the CDR3, the DNA is TGTGCCTGGGGGTATAGTGCGGACAGGCCCAATCAGCCCCAGCATTTT.